The clone carrying this T cell receptor beta chain was counted a few times. Each CDR3 protein gets one entry after TCRdb re-called the 5' RACE reads with MiXCR. The table includes hundreds of thousands of distinct CDR3 sequences, approximately 9% detected once. This entry belongs to a study of T cells after yellow fever vaccination. The CDR3 consists of 17 residues. Germline CDR1 is SEHNR and CDR2 is FQNEAQ (reference sequence). V was shortened by 1 base and J by 5 bases, with 20 bases between the two germline ends. This receptor was obtained from a man between 18 and 35 years old who received the YFV17D yellow fever vaccine. The specimen was PBMCs, collected on the day of the first yellow fever vaccination. The V and J genes are TRBV7-9 and TRBJ2-5; D uncertain. The CDR3 coding sequence is TGTGCCAGCAGCTTAGATGTCCCCGGCAGGCCATGGGAGACCCAGTACTTC. Protein product: CASSLDVPGRPWETQYF.